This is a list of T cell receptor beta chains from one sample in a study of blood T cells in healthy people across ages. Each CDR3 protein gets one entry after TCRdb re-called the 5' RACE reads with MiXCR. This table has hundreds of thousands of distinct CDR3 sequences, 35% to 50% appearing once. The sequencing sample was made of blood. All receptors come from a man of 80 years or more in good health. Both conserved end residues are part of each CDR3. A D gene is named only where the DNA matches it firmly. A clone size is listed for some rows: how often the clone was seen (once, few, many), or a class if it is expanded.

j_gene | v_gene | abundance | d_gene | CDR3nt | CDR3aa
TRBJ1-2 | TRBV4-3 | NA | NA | TGCGCCAGCAGCCAAGTATTGGGGCCCCATGGCTACACCTTC | CASSQVLGPHGYTF
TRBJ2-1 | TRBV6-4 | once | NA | TGTGCCAGCAGTGACTCCGGGACTGGCGATGAGCAGTTCTTC | CASSDSGTGDEQFF
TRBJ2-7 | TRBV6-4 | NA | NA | TGTACCAGTGAGAGGACACCGGACTACGAGCAGTACTTC | CTSERTPDYEQYF
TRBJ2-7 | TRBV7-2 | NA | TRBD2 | TGTGCCAGCAGCCACTCCGGGACTAGCGGTTCGGGCGAGCAGTACTTC | CASSHSGTSGSGEQYF
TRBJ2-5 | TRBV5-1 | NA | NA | TGCGCCAGCAGCGTGGACCCTGGGGAGACCCAGTACTTC | CASSVDPGETQYF
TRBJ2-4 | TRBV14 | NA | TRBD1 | TGTGCCAGCAGTCCTAAGACAGGGGTCGCCTCACGGCAGTACTTC | CASSPKTGVASRQYF
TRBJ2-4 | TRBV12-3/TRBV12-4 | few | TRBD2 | TGTGCCAGCAGTTTTAGAAGCGGGGGGGCGACCAAAAACATTCAGTACTTC | CASSFRSGGATKNIQYF
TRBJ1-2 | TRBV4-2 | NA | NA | TGTGCCAGCAGCCAGTCCGGGACGCCAACTTATGGCTACACCTTC | CASSQSGTPTYGYTF
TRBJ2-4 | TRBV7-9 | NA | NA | TGTGCCAGCAGCCCCGGGATCTCCTACGGGCAGTACTTC | CASSPGISYGQYF
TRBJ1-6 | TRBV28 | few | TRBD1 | TGTGCCAGCAGTTTAGAACAGGGGGTTTCACCCCTCCACTTT | CASSLEQGVSPLHF
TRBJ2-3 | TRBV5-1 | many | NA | TGCGCCAGCAGTTGGACCCTAGCTGGGGGAACAGATACGCAGTATTTT | CASSWTLAGGTDTQYF
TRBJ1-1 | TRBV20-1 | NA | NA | TGCAGTGCTACGCCGGGCGGTGACACTGAAGCTTTCTTT | CSATPGGDTEAFF
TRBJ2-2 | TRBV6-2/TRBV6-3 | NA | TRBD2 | TGTGCCAGCAGTTACGAGACTAGCGGCGTCACCGGGGAGCTGTTTTTT | CASSYETSGVTGELFF
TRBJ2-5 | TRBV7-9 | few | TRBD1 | TGTGCCAGCAGCTCGATGGGGGACAGGGGCGAGACCCAGTACTTC | CASSSMGDRGETQYF